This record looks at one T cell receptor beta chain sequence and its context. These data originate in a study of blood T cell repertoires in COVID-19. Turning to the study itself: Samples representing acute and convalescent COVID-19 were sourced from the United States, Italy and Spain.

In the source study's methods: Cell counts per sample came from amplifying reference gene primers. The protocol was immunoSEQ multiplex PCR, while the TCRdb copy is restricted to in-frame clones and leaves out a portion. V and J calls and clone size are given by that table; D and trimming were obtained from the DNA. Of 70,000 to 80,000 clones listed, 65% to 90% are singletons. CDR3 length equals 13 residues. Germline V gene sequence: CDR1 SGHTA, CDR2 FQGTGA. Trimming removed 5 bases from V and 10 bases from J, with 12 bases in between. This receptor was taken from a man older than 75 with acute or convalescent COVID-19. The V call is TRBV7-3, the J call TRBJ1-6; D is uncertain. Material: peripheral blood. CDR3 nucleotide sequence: TGTGCCAGCAGCCTTCGGTCAGGCTCACCCCTCCACTTT. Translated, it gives CASSLRSGSPLHF. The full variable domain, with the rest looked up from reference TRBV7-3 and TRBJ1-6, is GAGVSQTPSNKVTEKGKYVELRCDPISGHTALYWYRQSLGQGPEFLIYFQGTGAADDSGLPNDRFFAVRPEGSVSTLKIQRTERGDSAVYLCASSLRSGSPLHFGNGTRLTVT.